Following are 10 T cell receptor beta chains from one sample sequenced in a study of CD8+ T cells in alopecia areata. Extraction and reverse transcription of RNA yielded cDNA as the sequencing template. Clones were sequenced by immunoSEQ multiplex PCR, and TCRdb holds only the in-frame ones, with some missing. The repertoire holds approximately 89,000 clones, with roughly 51% as singletons. Sequencing used NKG2D-high CD8+ T cells sorted from blood. These receptors were taken from a human donor with alopecia areata.

This clone turned up a few times. V is TRBV28 and J is TRBJ2-5; 10 bases line up with TRBD2. Losses at the gene ends were 5 bases for V and 2 bases for J; bases not matched to a gene: 5. CDR1 MDHEN and CDR2 SYDVKM come from the germline V gene. There are 15 residues in the CDR3. Here the CDR3 DNA reads TGTGCCAGCAGTCAATGGACTAGCGGACAAGAGACCCAGTACTTC. Its translation: CASSQWTSGQETQYF.

This clone was observed once. The chain carries TRBV30 and TRBJ1-2, with a weak D call TRBD1 (5 bases). This CDR3 comprises 15 residues. V shed 4 bases and J shed 2 bases, with 17 bases lying between them. Per germline, CDR1 GTSNPN and CDR2 SVGIG (reference sequence). The CDR3 sequence is CAWTGVDGENYGYTF. CDR3 in DNA: TGTGCCTGGACGGGGGTGGACGGAGAAAACTATGGCTACACCTTC. Full variable domain (remainder filled in from reference TRBV30 and TRBJ1-2): SQTIHQWPATLVQPVGSPLSLECTVEGTSNPNLYWYRQAAGRGLQLLFYSVGIGQISSEVPQNLSASRPQDRQFILSSKKLLLSDSGFYLCAWTGVDGENYGYTFGSGTRLTVV.

V usage is TRBV29-1 and J usage is TRBJ2-7; D not resolved. Germline CDR1 SQVTM, CDR2 ANQGSEA. V shed 7 bases and J shed 7 bases, with 17 bases lying between them. The CDR3 runs to 12 residues. The DNA of the CDR3 is TGCAGCGGGACCGGAATAATGGGGGAGCAGTACTTC. Amino acids: CSGTGIMGEQYF.

The sample holds a few counts of this clone. This chain links TRBV29-1 with TRBJ2-5; tentatively, D is TRBD1 (5 bases). This CDR3 is 13 amino acids long. Germline V lookup: CDR1 SQVTM, CDR2 ANQGSEA. V was cut by 6 bases and J by 3 bases, with 14 bases left in between. CDR3 DNA: TGCAGCGTAGTTTCGCCCAGGGAAGAGACCCAGTACTTC. This sequence encodes CSVVSPREETQYF.

The chain recombines TRBV29-1 with TRBJ2-3; D might be TRBD1 (6 bases). The CDR3 has 14 residues. The V end was cut by 3 bases, the J end by 2 bases, with 12 bases between. Germline V lookup: CDR1 SQVTM, CDR2 ANQGSEA. The CDR3 coding sequence is TGCAGCGTTGAGGGACATTCCTTCACAGATACGCAGTATTTT. This translates into CSVEGHSFTDTQYF.

The rearrangement links TRBV7-9 to TRBJ1-6; D is uncertain. V was shortened by 3 bases and J by 7 bases, with 4 bases between the two germline ends. Germline V gene data show CDR1 as SEHNR and CDR2 as FQNEAQ (reference sequence). The CDR3 runs 12 residues. CDR3 nucleotides: TGTGCCAGCAGCTTGGGCAATTCACCCCTCCACTTT. Its translation: CASSLGNSPLHF.

Concerning this clone: In the same sample, other DNA sequences code for this CDR3. The CDR3 protein is CASSLSAGGETQYF. The CDR3 DNA is TGTGCCAGCAGTTTATCGGCTGGTGGAGAGACCCAGTACTTC. This chain connects TRBV28 to TRBJ2-5; D is ambiguous. The V gene's germline CDR1 is MDHEN and CDR2 SYDVKM. V gave up 1 base and J gave up 4 bases, with 10 bases separating them. The length of the CDR3 is 14 residues. Full variable domain (missing parts from reference TRBV28 and TRBJ2-5): DVKVTQSSRYLVKRTGEKVFLECVQDMDHENMFWYRQDPGLGLRLIYFSYDVKMKEKGDIPEGYSVSREKKERFSLILESASTNQTSMYLCASSLSAGGETQYFGPGTRLLVL.

The V gene is TRBV27, the J gene TRBJ2-3; tentative D call: TRBD1 (5 bases). Germline CDR1 reads MNHEY; CDR2 reads SMNVEV (reference sequence). V lost 0 bases and J 4 bases, leaving 8 bases between the germline ends. This CDR3 contains 14 residues. CDR3 nucleotide sequence: TGTGCCAGCAGTTTATCGTGGGGCTCAGATACGCAGTATTTT. It yields the protein CASSLSWGSDTQYF.

The sample holds one count of this clone. The chain recombines TRBV29-1 with TRBJ1-2, with D tentatively TRBD1 (5 bases). Trimming took 6 bases from V and 6 from J, leaving 14 bases between them. The CDR3 length is 12 residues. From germline, CDR1 is SQVTM and CDR2 ANQGSEA. The CDR3 DNA is TGCAGCGTGGTGGATGGGGGAGATGGCTACACCTTC. As protein: CSVVDGGDGYTF.

This clone appeared a few times. The rearrangement uses TRBV6-6 and TRBJ2-5, with a weak D call TRBD2 (6 bases). The CDR3 is 15 amino acids. Trimming pared 0 bases from V and 3 bases from J, leaving 11 bases between. Germline CDR1 and CDR2: MNHNY and SVGAGI (reference sequence). The CDR3 coding sequence is TGTGCCAGCAGTTACTCGACGGGAGTCGAAGAGACCCAGTACTTC. It codes for CASSYSTGVEETQYF.